This T cell receptor (beta chain) was recorded in a study of T cells in Graves' hyperthyroidism and ophthalmopathy (dated by TCRdb to the late 2010s). As for the study more broadly: Peripheral blood was collected at initial diagnosis, before any treatment. After sampling, hyperthyroidism patients received methimazole starting at 30 mg daily, and ophthalmopathy patients received high-dose intravenous methylprednisolone. The study also compared thyroid tissue and blood T-cell repertoires from a handful of Graves' hyperthyroidism patients. According to the paper, TCR Vbeta CDR3 sequencing was carried out on 135 peripheral blood samples, which came from under 50 ophthalmopathy, around 74 hyperthyroidism and roughly 17 progressor patients. Prospective prediction of ophthalmopathy was tested in an independent validation cohort of under 20 hyperthyroidism patients and 15 to 17 patients who later progressed to ophthalmopathy. To identify TCR V-J signatures that set the groups apart, the researchers used a discovery cohort of 90 to 100 patients, made up of roughly 45 with Graves' ophthalmopathy and about 59 with stable Graves' hyperthyroidism. The roughly 100 discovery patients were randomly divided into training and test sets at a 7:3 ratio. General study outcomes and caveats: Sample size was not statistically predetermined, and investigators were not blinded to group allocation. In validation, progression to ophthalmopathy was predicted by the model with roughly 71% sensitivity and around 76% specificity, a median of roughly 6.4 months before onset. In cross-validation, a model built on a 13 V-J signature told ophthalmopathy apart from stable hyperthyroidism with 87.88% sensitivity and about 81% specificity, and in testing the same model reached 80%/75%. Most expanded thyroid clonotypes (frequency above 0.001) were also detected in blood, a finding suggesting that blood repertoires may reflect thyroid immune responses.

From the germline V gene, CDR1 is KGHDR and CDR2 is SFDVKD. Ends trimmed: V by 7 bases, J by 4 bases; bases unmatched to a gene: 3. The cysteine opens and the phenylalanine closes a CDR3 of 14 amino acids. Of the read, only the CDR3 DNA is kept; its 42 bases are in frame from base 1. TCR beta CDR3 regions were amplified from RNA transcripts. The first round of RT-PCR for the TCR CDR3 was performed with the HTBI primer set and the Qiagen OneStep RT-PCR kit. The libraries were constructed in a second round of multiplex PCR and then size-selected and purified. Sequencing of the libraries was done on an Illumina HiSeq2000 using paired-end 100 bp reads. Concerning the study's data processing: Raw data were processed with SOAPnuke, discarding reads with adapters, uncalled bases, mean Phred below 15, or no exact constant-primer or identifier match. High-quality paired reads were merged with COPE v1.2.5, and unique nucleotide sequences were defined as clonotypes. Clonotypes were aligned to IMGT TRBV, TRBD and TRBJ reference segments using MiTCR v1.1. Analysis was restricted to V-J combinations with a frequency above 0.0001, which covered roughly 99% of repertoires. A TCS score was defined as the ratio between F50 (clonal expansion) and ExV (chaos), using BLOSUM62-based TCRdist between CDR3 peptides within each V-J. Welch's t-statistics and random forest reduced several hundred V-J features to roughly 13, which were used in a naive Bayes classifier (R e1071). Starting from the raw public reads, TCRdb applied fastp trimming at Q25, assembled clones with MiXCR and retained in-frame beta chains. Rows matching on CDR3 protein sequence are summarized as one entry with the most common DNA and genes. For this entry, the V and J calls and clone size follow TCRdb and not the study's own pipeline. The sample includes roughly 510,000 distinct CDR3 sequences, with less than 25% observed a single time. The ten largest clones represent around a quarter of the sample.

This clonotype was seen many times. What this receptor recognizes is not known. Base qualities are not at hand, and no much larger clone is one base apart. A patient counted as having stable Graves' hyperthyroidism if no progression to ophthalmopathy occurred over 18 months of follow-up. Hyperthyroidism patients were aged 18 to 65 years and newly diagnosed, with disease duration of less than 2 months. Any patient with an uncontrolled infection, another autoimmune disease, pregnancy or lactation was excluded. Diagnoses were established on the basis of clinical symptoms, serum thyroxine and TRAb, thyroid ultrasound, and orbital computed tomography. PBMCs were isolated from 10 ml of fresh peripheral blood by Ficoll-Paque density gradient centrifugation. Total RNA was extracted using Trizol reagent, and RNA quality was assessed on an Agilent 2100 Bioanalyzer.

The chain couples TRBV24-1 to TRBJ1-5; TRBD1 lines up with 10 middle nucleotides. The TCR was taken from a man aged 18-30 years with Graves' hyperthyroidism. Sequences were obtained from blood. The CDR3 here reads CATSRTGGNQPQHF. The DNA is as follows: TGTGCCACCAGCCGGACAGGGGGAAATCAGCCCCAGCATTTT.